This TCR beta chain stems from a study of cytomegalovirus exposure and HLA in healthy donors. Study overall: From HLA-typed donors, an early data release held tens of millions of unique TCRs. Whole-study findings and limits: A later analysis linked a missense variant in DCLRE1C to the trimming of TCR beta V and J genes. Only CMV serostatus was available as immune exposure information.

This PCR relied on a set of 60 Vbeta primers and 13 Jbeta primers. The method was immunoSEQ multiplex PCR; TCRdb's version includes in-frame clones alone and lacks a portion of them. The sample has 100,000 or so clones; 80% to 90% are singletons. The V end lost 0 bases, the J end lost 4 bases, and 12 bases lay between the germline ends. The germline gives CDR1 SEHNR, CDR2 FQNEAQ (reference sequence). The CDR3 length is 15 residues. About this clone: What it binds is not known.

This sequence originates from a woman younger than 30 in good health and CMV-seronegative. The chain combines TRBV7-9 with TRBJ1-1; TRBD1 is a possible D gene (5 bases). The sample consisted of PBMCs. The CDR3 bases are TGTGCCAGCAGCTTAGCCGGGGGTATTGTCACTGAAGCTTTCTTT. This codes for CASSLAGGIVTEAFF. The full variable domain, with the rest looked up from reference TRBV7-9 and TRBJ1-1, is DTGVSQNPRHKITKRGQNVTFRCDPISEHNRLYWYRQTLGQGPEFLTYFQNEAQLEKSRLLSDRFSAERPKGSFSTLEIQRTEQGDSAMYLCASSLAGGIVTEAFFGQGTRLTVV.